This TCR beta chain appears in the sequencing data of a study of cytomegalovirus exposure and HLA in healthy donors. Overall study findings and caveats: Clonal expansion was found to be greater in HLA-associated TCR beta chains than in equally common others in a later analysis. According to an earlier analysis, most TCR beta V segments yielded productive rearrangements about 87% or about 30% of the time.

This CDR3 region has 15 residues. V shed 2 bases and J shed 5 bases, with 15 bases lying between them. The V gene's germline CDR1 is KGHSH and CDR2 LQKENI. The PCR made use of 60 Vbeta and 13 Jbeta primers. Assay used: immunoSEQ multiplex PCR; TCRdb lists only in-frame clones, some missing. The data show roughly 100,000 clones, with around 74% seen just once and around 7% held by the top ten. On this clone itself: Its target is not known.

Nominally healthy donors provided the samples, though records likely missed some immune exposures. This rearrangement joins TRBV18 to TRBJ2-5, with a tentative D call TRBD1 (6 bases). Sequencing input: PBMCs. This TCR came from a man aged 40-55 years in good health and CMV-seropositive. CDR3 loop: CASSPSVRGYETQYF. In DNA form, the CDR3 reads TGTGCCAGCTCACCATCGGTCAGGGGTTACGAGACCCAGTACTTC.